What follows are 17 T cell receptor beta chains derived from one specimen sequenced in a study of graft-versus-host responses after intestinal transplantation. Sequenced by immunoSEQ multiplex PCR; TCRdb stores in-frame clones only, minus some. The repertoire holds 65,000 to 85,000 clones, with approximately 92% as singletons. Sequencing used bone marrow, obtained roughly 110 weeks after intestinal transplantation. Receptor source: a human patient who received an intestinal transplant, so some T cells may come from the graft donor.

There are a few counts of this clone. The genes are TRBV14 and TRBJ1-1, with D tentatively TRBD1 (5 bases). Trimming shortened V by 1 base and J by 10 bases, and 13 bases separated the two germline ends. Per the germline V gene, CDR1 is SGHDN and CDR2 is FVKESK. This CDR3 spans 13 amino acids. The CDR3 coding sequence is TGTGCCAGCAGCCAAGTCGAGGGGCGCGGAGCTTTCTTT. Encoded protein: CASSQVEGRGAFF.

CDR3 protein: CASSLWGDTEAFF. The CDR3 DNA is TGTGCCAGCAGCTTATGGGGGGACACTGAAGCTTTCTTT. The chain couples TRBV7-2 to TRBJ1-1, with a tentative D call TRBD1 (5 bases). The V and J ends lost 2 bases and 3 bases respectively, with 7 bases between them. Germline V gene data show CDR1 as SGHTA and CDR2 as FQGNSA. The CDR3 is made up of 13 amino acids.

The V gene is TRBV9, the J gene TRBJ2-7, with D maybe TRBD2 (6 bases). Germline lookup yields CDR1 SGDLS and CDR2 YYNGEE. V gave up 0 bases and J gave up 2 bases, with 12 bases separating them. The CDR3 covers 15 residues. CDR3 protein: CASSVDGSNPYEQYF. For the CDR3, the DNA is TGTGCCAGCAGCGTAGACGGGAGCAACCCCTACGAGCAGTACTTC.

The V and J genes are TRBV6-1 and TRBJ2-7; D unclear. The CDR3 totals 11 residues. CDR1 MNHNS and CDR2 SASEGT come from the germline V gene. The V and J ends lost 5 bases and 5 bases respectively, with 7 bases between them. CDR3 DNA sequence: TGTGCCAGCAGTTACCTGCACGAGCAGTACTTC. Protein sequence: CASSYLHEQYF.

The DNA of the CDR3 is TGTGCCATCAGCCGGGACAGGGTAACAGATACGCAGTATTTT. Residues: CAISRDRVTDTQYF. J is TRBJ2-3 and V is TRBV10-3; 9 positions match TRBD1. This CDR3 spans 14 amino acids. The germline CDR1 and CDR2 sequences are ENHRY and SYGVKD. The ends lost 6 bases at V and 3 bases at J; junction bases unmatched: 4.

The chain links TRBV5-6 to TRBJ1-5, with TRBD1 as a possible D gene (5 bases). The CDR3 loop spans 14 amino acids. Germline V CDR1 and CDR2: SGHDT, YYEEEE. Trimming took 2 bases from V and 8 from J, leaving 14 bases between them. The CDR3 sequence is CASSFWGDGKPQHF. The CDR3 DNA is TGTGCCAGCAGCTTTTGGGGGGACGGTAAGCCCCAGCATTTT.

This chain uses TRBV5-6 with TRBJ2-7, with 9 bases that match TRBD2. Germline values: CDR1 SGHDT, CDR2 YYEEEE. The CDR3 loop spans 17 amino acids. V dropped 4 bases and J dropped 3; count of bases not matched to a gene: 14. The CDR3 DNA sequence: TGTGCCAGCAGCGCTATGGCGGGAGGGGCCCGGGACTACGAGCAGTACTTC. It yields the protein CASSAMAGGARDYEQYF.

For the CDR3, the DNA is TGCGCCAGCAGCATTATGACTAGCGGGAGGGAATCCGAGCAGTACTTC. Translation gives CASSIMTSGRESEQYF. The chain employs TRBV5-1 and TRBJ2-7; 14 bases are a match to TRBD2. Unmatched junction bases numbered 9, after V lost 4 bases and J lost 6 bases. CDR1 is SGHRS, CDR2 YFSETQ, per germline. The CDR3 consists of 16 residues.

The chain couples TRBV20-1 to TRBJ2-7, with D perhaps given as TRBD1 or TRBD2 (5 bases each). The length of the CDR3 is 11 residues. V was shortened by 6 bases and J by 3 bases, with 9 bases between the two germline ends. CDR1 and CDR2 (germline): DFQATT, SNEGSKA (reference sequence). Written as DNA, the CDR3 is TGCAGTGCCTTGGGGGACTACGAGCAGTACTTC. Amino acid sequence: CSALGDYEQYF.

This clone was detected once. This chain links TRBV7-2 with TRBJ2-3; the match to TRBD1 covers 9 bases. Germline V gene lookup returns CDR1 SGHTA and CDR2 FQGNSA. CDR3 length equals 13 residues. J was trimmed by 6 bases and V by 5 bases; bases with no gene match: 3. CDR3 sequence: CASSVGTGDTQYF. CDR3 bases: TGTGCCAGCAGCGTTGGGACAGGGGATACGCAGTATTTT.

CDR3 amino acids: CASSERGGQETQYF. The CDR3 DNA reads TGTGCCAGCAGTGAACGTGGGGGCCAAGAGACCCAGTACTTC. The chain joins TRBV25-1 to TRBJ2-5; D tentatively fits TRBD1 or TRBD2 (5 bases each). Deletions cut 2 bases from V and 1 base from J, with 8 bases between. Germline CDR1 and CDR2: MGHDK and SYGVNS. This CDR3 spans 14 amino acids.

V usage is TRBV5-1 and J usage is TRBJ2-2, with a tentative D call TRBD2 (6 bases). Germline V gives CDR1 SGHRS, CDR2 YFSETQ. V was pared by 4 bases and J by 7 bases, with 14 bases between. The CDR3 is made up of 14 amino acids. CDR3: CASSPRDLDGELFF. DNA of the CDR3: TGCGCCAGCAGCCCGCGGGACTTAGACGGGGAGCTGTTTTTT.

This sequence joins TRBV9 and TRBJ1-4, with D possibly being TRBD1 (6 bases). CDR1 is SGDLS and CDR2 is YYNGEE in the germline V gene. V was trimmed by 0 bases and J by 5 bases, leaving 11 bases between them. There are 15 residues in the CDR3. CDR3 loop: CASSVEGRGNEKLFF. Written as DNA, the CDR3 is TGTGCCAGCAGCGTAGAGGGCAGGGGAAATGAAAAACTGTTTTTT.

This clone was seen just once. The genes are TRBV9 and TRBJ2-2; the match to TRBD1 covers 8 bases. The CDR3 totals 14 residues. Germline V gene sequence: CDR1 SGDLS, CDR2 YYNGEE. With 1 base clipped from V and 6 bases from J, the junction kept 2 bases outside the gene matches. The CDR3 protein is CASSVRQGSGELFF. For the CDR3, the DNA is TGTGCCAGCAGCGTACGACAGGGGTCCGGGGAGCTGTTTTTT.

The chain recombines TRBV7-9 with TRBJ1-3; D possibly corresponds to TRBD1 (6 bases). Trimming took 6 bases from V and 1 from J, leaving 13 bases between them. The V gene's germline CDR1 is SEHNR and CDR2 FQNEAQ (reference sequence). The CDR3 extends over 15 amino acids. The CDR3 reads CASRGSTGSGNTIYF. The DNA for the CDR3 is TGTGCCAGCAGGGGCTCGACAGGATCTGGAAACACCATATATTTT. Drawing the rest from reference TRBV7-9 and TRBJ1-3, the complete variable domain is DTGVSQNPRHKITKRGQNVTFRCDPISEHNRLYWYRQTLGQGPEFLTYFQNEAQLEKSRLLSDRFSAERPKGSFSTLEIQRTEQGDSAMYLCASRGSTGSGNTIYFGEGSWLTVV.

This sequence joins TRBV6-1 and TRBJ1-5; the D gene is possibly TRBD1 (6 bases). Trimming left V 5 bases short and J 1 base short, with 9 bases between. The CDR3 spans 14 residues. The V gene's germline CDR1 is MNHNS and CDR2 SASEGT. The CDR3 coding sequence is TGTGCCAGCAGTCCTACAGGGAGCAATCAGCCCCAGCATTTT. Its translation: CASSPTGSNQPQHF.

This chain joins TRBV6-6 and TRBJ2-1, with D possibly called TRBD1 or TRBD2 (5 bases each). V lost 5 bases to trimming and J lost 7 bases, with 21 bases between them. The CDR3 runs to 16 residues. Germline values: CDR1 MNHNY, CDR2 SVGAGI (reference sequence). The DNA for the CDR3 is TGTGCCAGCAGTCGTACGGGACCCGGAAAACATAATGAGCAGTTCTTC. It translates to CASSRTGPGKHNEQFF.